One TCR beta chain is described in this entry. Its matching antigen is unknown. The sample comes from a study of cytomegalovirus exposure and HLA in healthy donors. It was with 60 Vbeta and 13 Jbeta primers that the PCR ran. This table comes from immunoSEQ multiplex PCR, and its TCRdb copy is limited to in-frame clones, with some not included. The table lists tens of thousands of clones, 81% of them singletons. Study-wide results and caveats: For most TCR beta V segments, an earlier analysis put the productive rate at about 87% or about 30% of the time.

Germline V gives CDR1 MDHEN, CDR2 SYDVKM. Germline trimming cut 6 bases from V and 2 bases from J; bases unmatched to any gene: 1. This CDR3 contains 14 residues. Sample: PBMCs. This receptor was obtained from a woman aged 25 to 39 in good health and CMV-seronegative. The chain recombines TRBV28 with TRBJ2-3; TRBD2 agrees at 11 bases. CDR3 residues: CASRTSGTTDTQYF. As DNA, the CDR3 is TGTGCCAGCAGGACTAGCGGGACCACAGATACGCAGTATTTT.